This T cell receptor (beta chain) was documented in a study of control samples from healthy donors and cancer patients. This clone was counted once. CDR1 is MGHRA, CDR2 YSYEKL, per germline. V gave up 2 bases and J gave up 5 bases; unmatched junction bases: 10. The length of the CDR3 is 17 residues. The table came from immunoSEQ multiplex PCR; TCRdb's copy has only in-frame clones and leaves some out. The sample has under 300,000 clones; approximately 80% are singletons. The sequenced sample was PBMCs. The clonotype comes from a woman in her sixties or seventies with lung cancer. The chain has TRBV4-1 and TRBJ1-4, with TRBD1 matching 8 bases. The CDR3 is CASSQSGTGRLNEKLFF. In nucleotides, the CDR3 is TGCGCCAGCAGCCAATCCGGGACAGGCCGCTTAAATGAAAAACTGTTTTTT.